This is a list of T cell receptor beta chains from one sample in a study of Graves' ophthalmopathy and Graves' hyperthyroidism. TCRdb used MiXCR to reprocess the multiplex PCR reads, holding one entry per CDR3 protein. The data show some 250,000 distinct CDR3 sequences, around 42% seen once. Sequenced material: peripheral blood. Receptor source: an adult man with Graves' ophthalmopathy. The CDR3 runs from the conserved cysteine through the conserved F or W. D genes are given only for firm matches. The size of a clone is reported for some rows only, either as once, few or many, or as a class for expanded clones.

clone_size	j_call	d_call	v_call	cdr3_nt	cdr3_aa
NA	TRBJ1-2	TRBD1	TRBV29-1	TGCAGCGGGGAGACGGGACAGAACTTCTATGGCTACACCTTC	CSGETGQNFYGYTF
few	TRBJ1-1	NA	TRBV4-2	TGTGCCAGCAGCCAAGCCCTAGCGTGGAGGGACACTGAAGCTTTCTTT	CASSQALAWRDTEAFF
NA	TRBJ2-7	NA	TRBV20-1	TGCAGTGCCTCCGGGGCCTACGAGCAGTACTTC	CSASGAYEQYF
NA	TRBJ2-2	NA	TRBV30	TGTGCCTGGACCTTAGAGCTGAACACCGGGGAGCTGTTTTTT	CAWTLELNTGELFF
NA	TRBJ1-3	NA	TRBV7-3	TGTGCCAGCAGCAACTCTGGAAACACCATATATTTT	CASSNSGNTIYF
few	TRBJ2-7	NA	TRBV24-1	TGTGCCACCAGTGATTCCGGCTTGTACGAGCAGTACTTC	CATSDSGLYEQYF
many	TRBJ1-1	NA	TRBV7-9	TGTGCCAGCAGCTTAGAGAGGGGCACTGAAGCTTTCTTT	CASSLERGTEAFF
NA	TRBJ2-5	NA	TRBV7-4	TGTGCCAGCATTATGGGGCTGGAGACCCAGTACTTC	CASIMGLETQYF
many	TRBJ1-6	NA	TRBV15	TGTGCCACCAGCAGACCATGGGGCCCAAATTCACCCCTCCACTTT	CATSRPWGPNSPLHF
NA	TRBJ2-7	NA	TRBV5-1	TGCGCCAGCACCGAGGGACCAAACTCCTACGAGCAGTACTTC	CASTEGPNSYEQYF
NA	TRBJ2-2	NA	TRBV11-1	TGTGCCAGCAGCCCTTGGGGCAGGCGAAACACCGGGGAGCTGTTTTTT	CASSPWGRRNTGELFF
NA	TRBJ1-6	TRBD1	TRBV4-2	TGTGCCAGCAGCTACGGAGGGGGCTCAAGTTCACCCCTCCACTTT	CASSYGGGSSSPLHF
NA	TRBJ1-5	TRBD1	TRBV20-1	TGCGGTGCTAGCCAACAGGGGGCTGTGAGGCCCCAGCATTTT	CGASQQGAVRPQHF
few	TRBJ2-7	TRBD2	TRBV4-2	TGTGCCAGCAGCCAAGATCGACTAGCGGCCACCTACGAGCAGTACTTC	CASSQDRLAATYEQYF
NA	TRBJ1-6	NA	TRBV7-8	TGTGCCAGCAGCCAGGACCAGAATTCACCCCTCCACTTT	CASSQDQNSPLHF
NA	TRBJ2-5	TRBD2	TRBV11-2	TGTGCCAGCAGCTCTCCGGGACTAGCGGGAGGCAGGGAGACCCAGTACTTC	CASSSPGLAGGRETQYF
NA	TRBJ2-2	NA	TRBV29-1	TGCAGCGTCGTTGGTCACAGGGAAAACACCGGGGAGCTGTTTTTT	CSVVGHRENTGELFF
NA	TRBJ2-7	NA	TRBV9	TGTGCCAGCAGCTCAACGGGCAGTTTCTACGAGCAGTACTTC	CASSSTGSFYEQYF
NA	TRBJ2-2	NA	TRBV3-1	TGTGCCAGCAGCCAAGGGGACACCGGGGAGCTGTTTTTT	CASSQGDTGELFF
NA	TRBJ2-5	NA	TRBV9	TGTGCCAGCAGCTACGCGCAGCTGGAGGATACGCAGTACTTC	CASSYAQLEDTQYF
NA	TRBJ1-2	TRBD1	TRBV13	TGTGCCAGCAGCTTACGCAGGGGGCCTAACTATGGCTACACCTTC	CASSLRRGPNYGYTF
NA	TRBJ2-7	NA	TRBV20-1	TGCAGTGCTAGAGATCTAGGCGCGGGACTTCTTGGGGACGAGCAGTACTTC	CSARDLGAGLLGDEQYF
NA	TRBJ2-1	TRBD2	TRBV2	TGTGCCAGCAGCCCCCCCGGGACTAGAGGCAATGAGCAGTTCTTC	CASSPPGTRGNEQFF
NA	TRBJ2-7	NA	TRBV5-4	TGTGCCAGCAGCTTGTCCTATCCGGGCTACGAGCAGTACTTC	CASSLSYPGYEQYF
few	TRBJ1-1	NA	TRBV7-2	TGTGCCAGCAGCTTAGTAAGGGGAGGAAGGGGGGCTTTCTTT	CASSLVRGGRGAFF
many	TRBJ2-6	NA	TRBV25-1	TGTGCCAGCAGTGAACTCGGGGGACGGAGCTCTGGGGCCAACGTCCTGACTTTC	CASSELGGRSSGANVLTF
NA	TRBJ1-2	NA	TRBV6-5	TGTGCCAGCCCACTGAAGACTGAGAATGGCTACACCTTC	CASPLKTENGYTF
NA	TRBJ1-5	NA	TRBV2	TGTGCCAGCACTAACGCGGGGCGGGGGGCCCATCAGCCCCAGCATTTT	CASTNAGRGAHQPQHF
few	TRBJ2-6	NA	TRBV2	TGTGCCACCAGATCCGGCTCTGGGGCCAACGTCCTGACTTTC	CATRSGSGANVLTF
NA	TRBJ2-7	TRBD1	TRBV28	TGTGCCAGCACCGACCCCGGGGACAGGGTCCACGAGCAGTACTTC	CASTDPGDRVHEQYF
NA	TRBJ1-4	TRBD1	TRBV10-3	TGTGCCATCAGTGGGGGACAGCTTAATGAAAAACTGTTTTTT	CAISGGQLNEKLFF
few	TRBJ2-2	TRBD1	TRBV7-9	TGTGCCAGCAGCGACAGGGGGCCGAACACCGGGGAGCTGTTTTTT	CASSDRGPNTGELFF
NA	TRBJ1-1	NA	TRBV2	TGTGCCAGCAGTCGGACGGTCCCTGAAGCTTTCTTT	CASSRTVPEAFF
NA	TRBJ1-5	TRBD1	TRBV7-2	TGTGCCAGCAGCTTAGAACAGGGGGCAGGACAGCCCCAGCATTTT	CASSLEQGAGQPQHF
few	TRBJ1-6	NA	TRBV7-8	TGTGCCAGCAGCTTGGGCCAGGGCTTGTCACCCCTCCACTTT	CASSLGQGLSPLHF
NA	TRBJ2-2	NA	TRBV20-1	TGCAGTGCTTCCAGGGAGGGGGTTGGGGAGCTGTTTTTT	CSASREGVGELFF
once	TRBJ2-7	TRBD2	TRBV6-5	TGTGCCAGTGAGCCCGAAGCGGGGGGACCGGGCGAGCAGTACTTC	CASEPEAGGPGEQYF
NA	TRBJ1-5	TRBD1	TRBV15	TGTGCCACCAGCAGTGACAGGGAGAGCAATCAGCCCCAGCATTTT	CATSSDRESNQPQHF
NA	TRBJ2-3	NA	TRBV10-3	TGTGCCATCAGCAAGACAGCTGCAGATACGCAGTATTTT	CAISKTAADTQYF
NA	TRBJ1-1	NA	TRBV20-1	TGCAGTGCAAACCAAGGACAGAGGAGAGGAGTTTTCTTT	CSANQGQRRGVFF
few	TRBJ1-1	NA	TRBV6-5	TGTGCCAGCAGTTACTCGGGACTCCAGAACACTGAAGCTTTCTTT	CASSYSGLQNTEAFF
NA	TRBJ2-5	NA	TRBV19	TGTGCCAGTGGTATAGTGAGGGGACCACAAGAGACCCAGTACTTC	CASGIVRGPQETQYF
many	TRBJ2-7	NA	TRBV10-2	TGCGCCAGCAGTGAGATTAGCTCCTACGAGCAGTACTTC	CASSEISSYEQYF
NA	TRBJ2-7	TRBD1	TRBV15	TGTGCCACCGCAATGCGGGACAGGGGATCCTACGAGCAGTACTTC	CATAMRDRGSYEQYF
NA	TRBJ2-2	NA	TRBV6-5	TGTGCCAGCAGTCCCCGAGGCGGAGGGGGAAACACCGGGGAGCTGTTTTTT	CASSPRGGGGNTGELFF
NA	TRBJ2-2	NA	TRBV12-3/TRBV12-4	TGTGCCAGCAGTTCTCGGTACACCGGGGAGCTGTTTTTT	CASSSRYTGELFF
NA	TRBJ1-1	NA	TRBV4-1	TGCGCCAGCAGCCTACAGGACAGTGTTAACACTGAGGCTTTCTTT	CASSLQDSVNTEAFF
NA	TRBJ1-1	TRBD1	TRBV7-9	TGCGCCAGCAGCTTGGTGTCGGACAGGGCAAATGGTGAAGCTTTCTTT	CASSLVSDRANGEAFF
NA	TRBJ1-1	NA	TRBV9	TGTGCCAGCAGCTCCTCCCCTAGGACAATGAACACTGAAGCTTTCTTT	CASSSSPRTMNTEAFF
NA	TRBJ1-5	NA	TRBV10-3	TGTGCCATCAGTCCCAAGGGATCGAGCAATCAGCCCCAGCATTTT	CAISPKGSSNQPQHF
NA	TRBJ2-3	NA	TRBV29-1	TGCAGCGTTGGGAGGGGGCTGAGCACAGATACGCAGTATTTT	CSVGRGLSTDTQYF
once	TRBJ1-5	NA	TRBV10-3	TGTGCCAGCACCTCCCGGGGTCCAGCGATCGGCAATCAGCCCCAGCATTTT	CASTSRGPAIGNQPQHF
many	TRBJ2-7	TRBD1	TRBV6-5	TGTGCCAGCAGTTACTCCGGGACAGGGACCTACGAGCAGTACTTC	CASSYSGTGTYEQYF
NA	TRBJ2-2	TRBD1	TRBV20-1	TGCAGTGCTAGAACAGGGGGCCACAACACCGGGGAGCTGTTTTTT	CSARTGGHNTGELFF